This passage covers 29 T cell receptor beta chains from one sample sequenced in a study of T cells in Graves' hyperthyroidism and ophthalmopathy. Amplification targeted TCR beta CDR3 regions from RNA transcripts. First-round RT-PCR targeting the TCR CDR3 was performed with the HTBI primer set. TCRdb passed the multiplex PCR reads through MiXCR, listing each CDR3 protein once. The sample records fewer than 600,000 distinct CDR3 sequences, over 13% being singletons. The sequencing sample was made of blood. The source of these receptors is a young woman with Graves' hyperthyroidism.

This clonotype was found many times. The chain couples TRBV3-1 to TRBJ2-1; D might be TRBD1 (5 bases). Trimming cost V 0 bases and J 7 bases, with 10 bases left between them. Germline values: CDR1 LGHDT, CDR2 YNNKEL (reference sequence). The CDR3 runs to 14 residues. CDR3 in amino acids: CASSQDRRANEQFF. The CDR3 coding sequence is TGTGCCAGCAGCCAAGACCGCAGGGCGAATGAGCAGTTCTTC.

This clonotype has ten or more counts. CDR3 in DNA: TGTGCCTGGAGTAGAATAGCGGGAGTGGCAGAGACCCAGTACTTC. Translated, it gives CAWSRIAGVAETQYF. The gene calls are TRBV30 and TRBJ2-5, with 9 bases identical to TRBD2. Germline V gene lookup returns CDR1 GTSNPN and CDR2 SVGIG (reference sequence). The length of the CDR3 is 15 residues. J was trimmed by 4 bases and V by 2 bases; bases with no gene match: 8.

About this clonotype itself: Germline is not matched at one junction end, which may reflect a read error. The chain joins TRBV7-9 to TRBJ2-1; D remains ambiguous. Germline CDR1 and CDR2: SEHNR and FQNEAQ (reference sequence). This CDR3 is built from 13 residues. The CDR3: CTSSLESYNEQFF. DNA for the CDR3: TGTACCAGCAGCTTAGAGTCCTACAATGAGCAGTTCTTC.

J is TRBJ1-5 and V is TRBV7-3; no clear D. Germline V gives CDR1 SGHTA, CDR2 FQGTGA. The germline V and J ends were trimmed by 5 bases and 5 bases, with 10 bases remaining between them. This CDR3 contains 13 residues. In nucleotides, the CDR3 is TGTGCCAGCAGCCCGCAGTCGGATCAGCCCCAGCATTTT. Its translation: CASSPQSDQPQHF.

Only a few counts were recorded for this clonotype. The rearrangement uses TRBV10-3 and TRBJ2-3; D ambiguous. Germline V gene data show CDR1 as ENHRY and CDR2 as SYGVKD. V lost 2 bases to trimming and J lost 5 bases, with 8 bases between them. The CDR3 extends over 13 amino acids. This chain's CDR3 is CAISEGLRDTQYF. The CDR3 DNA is TGTGCCATCAGTGAGGGGTTAAGAGATACGCAGTATTTT.

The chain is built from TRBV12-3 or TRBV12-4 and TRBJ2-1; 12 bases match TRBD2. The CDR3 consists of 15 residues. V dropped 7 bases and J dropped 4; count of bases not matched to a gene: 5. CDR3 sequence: CASKRGLAGYNEQFF. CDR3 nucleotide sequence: TGTGCCAGCAAACGAGGACTAGCGGGGTACAATGAGCAGTTCTTC.

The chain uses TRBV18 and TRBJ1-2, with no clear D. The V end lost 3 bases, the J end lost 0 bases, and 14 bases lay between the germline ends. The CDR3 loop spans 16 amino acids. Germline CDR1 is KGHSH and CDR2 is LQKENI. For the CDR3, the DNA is TGTGCCAGCTCACCCCGGACGACCATAGCTAACTATGGCTACACCTTC. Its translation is CASSPRTTIANYGYTF.

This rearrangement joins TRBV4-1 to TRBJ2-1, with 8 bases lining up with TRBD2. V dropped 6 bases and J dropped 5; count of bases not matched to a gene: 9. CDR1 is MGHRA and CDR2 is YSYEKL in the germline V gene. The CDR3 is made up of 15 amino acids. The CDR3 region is CASRPTGTRDNEQFF. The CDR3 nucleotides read TGCGCCAGCAGACCGACCGGGACTAGAGACAATGAGCAGTTCTTC.

CDR3 sequence (DNA): TGCAGCGTGTGGGACGACTACGAGCAGTACTTC. Its protein is CSVWDDYEQYF. This chain connects TRBV29-1 to TRBJ2-7; perhaps D is TRBD1 or TRBD2 (5 bases each). The CDR3 length is 11 residues. The germline V gene encodes CDR1 SQVTM and CDR2 ANQGSEA. V dropped 6 bases and J dropped 3 bases, with 9 bases sitting between them.

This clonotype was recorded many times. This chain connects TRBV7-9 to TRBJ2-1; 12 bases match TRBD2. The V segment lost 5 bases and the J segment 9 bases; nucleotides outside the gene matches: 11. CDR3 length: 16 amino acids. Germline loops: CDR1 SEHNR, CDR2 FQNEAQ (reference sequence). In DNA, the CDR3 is TGTGCCAGCAGCCCAAGTACTAGCGGGAGGAGTGGTGAGCAGTTCTTC. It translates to CASSPSTSGRSGEQFF.

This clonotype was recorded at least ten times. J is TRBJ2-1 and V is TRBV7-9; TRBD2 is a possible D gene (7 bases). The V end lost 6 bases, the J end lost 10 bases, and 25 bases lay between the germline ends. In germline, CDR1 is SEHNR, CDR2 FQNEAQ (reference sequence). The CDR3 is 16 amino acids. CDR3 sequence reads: CASSPGGPGKGKEQFF. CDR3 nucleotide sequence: TGTGCCAGCAGTCCCGGGGGGCCTGGGAAGGGGAAGGAGCAGTTCTTC.

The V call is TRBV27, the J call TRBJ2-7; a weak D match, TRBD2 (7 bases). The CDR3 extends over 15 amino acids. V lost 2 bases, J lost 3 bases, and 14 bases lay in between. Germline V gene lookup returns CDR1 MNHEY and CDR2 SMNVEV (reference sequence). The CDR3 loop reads CASSLRGASGYEQYV. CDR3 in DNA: TGTGCCAGCAGTTTAAGGGGGGCTAGCGGCTACGAGCAGTACGTC.

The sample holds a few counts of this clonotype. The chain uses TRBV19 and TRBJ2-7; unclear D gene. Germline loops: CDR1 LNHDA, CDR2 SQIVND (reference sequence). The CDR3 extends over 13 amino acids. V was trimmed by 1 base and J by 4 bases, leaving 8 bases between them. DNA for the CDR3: TGTGCCAGTAGTATAGTCCTGGGATACGAGCAGTACGTC. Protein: CASSIVLGYEQYV.

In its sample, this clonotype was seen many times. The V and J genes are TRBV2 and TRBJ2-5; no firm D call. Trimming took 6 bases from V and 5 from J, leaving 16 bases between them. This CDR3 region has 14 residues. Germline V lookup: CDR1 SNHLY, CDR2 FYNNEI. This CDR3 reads CASRRPESRETQYF. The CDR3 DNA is TGTGCCAGCAGACGCCCGGAAAGTCGGGAGACCCAGTACTTC. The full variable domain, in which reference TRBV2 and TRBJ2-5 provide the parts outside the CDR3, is EPEVTQTPSHQVTQMGQEVILRCVPISNHLYFYWYRQILGQKVEFLVSFYNNEISEKSEIFDDQFSVERPDGSNFTLKIRSTKLEDSAMYFCASRRPESRETQYFGPGTRLLVL.

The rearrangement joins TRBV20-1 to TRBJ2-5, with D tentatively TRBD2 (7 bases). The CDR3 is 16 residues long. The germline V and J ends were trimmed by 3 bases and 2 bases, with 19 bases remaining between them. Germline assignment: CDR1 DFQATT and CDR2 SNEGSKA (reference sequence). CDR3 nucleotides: TGCAGTGCTAGGGGGGGGGCCACAGTGTTTCAAGAGACCCAGTACTTC. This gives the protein CSARGGATVFQETQYF.

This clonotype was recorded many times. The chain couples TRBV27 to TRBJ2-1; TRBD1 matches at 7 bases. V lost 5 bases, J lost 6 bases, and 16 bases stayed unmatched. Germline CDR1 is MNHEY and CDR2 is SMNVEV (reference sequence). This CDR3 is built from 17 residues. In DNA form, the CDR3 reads TGTGCCAGCAGTAAACCGCCGGTGACAGGGCATTTCAATGAGCAGTTCTTC. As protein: CASSKPPVTGHFNEQFF.

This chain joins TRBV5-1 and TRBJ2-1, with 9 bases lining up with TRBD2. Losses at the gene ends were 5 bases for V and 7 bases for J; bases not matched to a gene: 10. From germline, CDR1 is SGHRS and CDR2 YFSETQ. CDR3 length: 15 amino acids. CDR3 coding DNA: TGCGCCAGCAGTCCCCGGGGTAGCGGGAGTAATGAGCAGTTCTTC. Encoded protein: CASSPRGSGSNEQFF.

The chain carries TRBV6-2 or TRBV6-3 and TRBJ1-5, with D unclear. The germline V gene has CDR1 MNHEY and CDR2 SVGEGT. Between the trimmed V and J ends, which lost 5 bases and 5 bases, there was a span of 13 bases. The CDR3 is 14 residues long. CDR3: CASSVPLFHQPQHF. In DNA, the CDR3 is TGTGCCAGCAGTGTCCCCCTATTCCATCAGCCCCAGCATTTT.

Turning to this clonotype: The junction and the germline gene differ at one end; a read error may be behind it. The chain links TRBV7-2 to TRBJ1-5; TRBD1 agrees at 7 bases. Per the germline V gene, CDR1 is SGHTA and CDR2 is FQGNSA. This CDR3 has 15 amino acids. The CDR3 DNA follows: TGTGCCGGCAGCCTAGTCACAGGGGTAAATCAGCCCCAGCATTTT. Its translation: CAGSLVTGVNQPQHF.

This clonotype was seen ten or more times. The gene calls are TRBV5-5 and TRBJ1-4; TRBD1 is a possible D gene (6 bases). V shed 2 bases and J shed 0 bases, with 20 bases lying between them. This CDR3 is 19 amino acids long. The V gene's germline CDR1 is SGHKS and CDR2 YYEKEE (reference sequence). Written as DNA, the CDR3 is TGTGCCAGCAGCTTTCGCCGCGTCGGACAGCCTGCAACTAATGAAAAACTGTTTTTT. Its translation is CASSFRRVGQPATNEKLFF.

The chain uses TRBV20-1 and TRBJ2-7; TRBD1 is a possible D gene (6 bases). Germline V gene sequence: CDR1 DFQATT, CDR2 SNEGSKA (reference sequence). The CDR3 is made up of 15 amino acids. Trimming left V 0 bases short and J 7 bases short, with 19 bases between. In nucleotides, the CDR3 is TGCAGTGCTAGAGACGAGGGGGAGTGGGGTTTAGAGCAGTACTTC. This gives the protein CSARDEGEWGLEQYF.

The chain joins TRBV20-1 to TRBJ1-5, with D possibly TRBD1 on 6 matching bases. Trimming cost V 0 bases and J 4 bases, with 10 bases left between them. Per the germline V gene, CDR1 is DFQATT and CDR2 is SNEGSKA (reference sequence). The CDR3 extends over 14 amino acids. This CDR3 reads CSARDPQGNQPQHF. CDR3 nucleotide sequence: TGCAGTGCTAGAGATCCACAGGGTAATCAGCCCCAGCATTTT.

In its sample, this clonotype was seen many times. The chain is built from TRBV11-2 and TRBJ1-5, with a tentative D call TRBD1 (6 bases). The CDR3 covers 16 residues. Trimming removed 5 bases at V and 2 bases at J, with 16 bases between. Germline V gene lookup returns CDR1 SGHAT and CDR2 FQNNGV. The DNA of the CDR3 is TGTGCCAGCAGCCCAAACTCGGGACATGGCAATCAGCCCCAGCATTTT. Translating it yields CASSPNSGHGNQPQHF.

CDR3 region: CASSYRRDFSGNTIYF. CDR3 sequence (DNA): TGTGCCAGCAGCTATCGCCGGGACTTCTCTGGAAACACCATATATTTT. The rearrangement links TRBV6-1 to TRBJ1-3; D may be TRBD1 (5 bases). V was shortened by 6 bases and J by 0 bases, with 15 bases between the two germline ends. Germline assignment: CDR1 MNHNS and CDR2 SASEGT. The CDR3 length is 16 residues.

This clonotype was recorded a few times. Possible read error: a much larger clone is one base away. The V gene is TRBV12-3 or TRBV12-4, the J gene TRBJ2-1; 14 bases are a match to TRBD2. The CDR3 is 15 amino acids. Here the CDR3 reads CASSPGTSGSNERFF. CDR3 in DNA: TGTGCCAGCAGCCCGGGGACTAGCGGGAGTAATGAGCGGTTCTTC.

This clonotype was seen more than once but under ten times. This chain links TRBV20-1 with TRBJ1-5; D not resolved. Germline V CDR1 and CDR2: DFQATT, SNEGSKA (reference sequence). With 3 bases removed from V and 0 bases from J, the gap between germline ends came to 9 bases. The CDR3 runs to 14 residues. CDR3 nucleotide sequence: TGCAGTGCTAGGTACCCTTATAGCAATCAGCCCCAGCATTTT. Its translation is CSARYPYSNQPQHF.

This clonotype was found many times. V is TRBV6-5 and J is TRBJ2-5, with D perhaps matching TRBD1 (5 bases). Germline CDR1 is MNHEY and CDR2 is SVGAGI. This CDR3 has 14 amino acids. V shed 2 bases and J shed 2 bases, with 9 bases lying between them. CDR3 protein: CASSYLDRQETQYF. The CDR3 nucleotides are TGTGCCAGCAGTTACCTCGACAGACAAGAGACCCAGTACTTC.

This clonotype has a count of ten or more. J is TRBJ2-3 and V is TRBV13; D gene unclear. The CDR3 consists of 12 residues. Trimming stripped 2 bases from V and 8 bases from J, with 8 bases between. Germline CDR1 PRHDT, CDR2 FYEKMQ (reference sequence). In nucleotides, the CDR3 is TGTGCCAGCAGCTTAACGCGCGGTACGCAGTATTTT. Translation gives CASSLTRGTQYF.

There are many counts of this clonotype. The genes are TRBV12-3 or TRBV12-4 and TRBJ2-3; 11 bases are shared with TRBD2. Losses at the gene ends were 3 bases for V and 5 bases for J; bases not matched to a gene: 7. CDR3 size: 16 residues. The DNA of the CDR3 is TGTGCCAGCAGTTTTAAAACTAGCGGGAGAAAAGATACGCAGTATTTT. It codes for CASSFKTSGRKDTQYF.